Below are 25 T cell receptor beta chains sequenced from a single sample in a study of blood T cell repertoires in COVID-19. The method was immunoSEQ multiplex PCR; TCRdb's version includes in-frame clones alone and lacks a portion of them. This table has about 380,000 clones, roughly 77% appearing once. What was sequenced was peripheral blood. Receptors were obtained from a human donor with acute or convalescent COVID-19. The donor label of this sample is uncertain.

This chain joins TRBV29-1 and TRBJ1-1, with D unresolved. Germline CDR1 reads SQVTM; CDR2 reads ANQGSEA. This CDR3 is 13 amino acids long. The germline V and J ends were trimmed by 5 bases and 1 base, with 11 bases remaining between them. The CDR3 DNA reads TGCAGCGTTCGAGGTGGGAGGAACACTGAAGCTTTCTTT. Amino acids: CSVRGGRNTEAFF.

V gene TRBV5-1 combines with J gene TRBJ2-2; possible D gene TRBD1, 5 bases. Germline CDR1 and CDR2: SGHRS and YFSETQ. The germline V and J ends were trimmed by 2 bases and 2 bases, with 7 bases remaining between them. The CDR3 is 14 residues long. CDR3 bases: TGCGCCAGCAGCTTTGGACACAACACCGGGGAGCTGTTTTTT. It encodes CASSFGHNTGELFF.

The rearrangement joins TRBV19 to TRBJ2-1, with 7 bases that match TRBD2. Germline CDR1 and CDR2: LNHDA and SQIVND (reference sequence). Germline trimming cut 3 bases from V and 0 bases from J; bases unmatched to any gene: 2. This CDR3 region has 15 residues. Written as DNA, the CDR3 is TGTGCCAGTAGTATGGGCGGGAGCTCCTACAATGAGCAGTTCTTC. Protein sequence: CASSMGGSSYNEQFF.

The genes are TRBV5-1 and TRBJ2-1; the match to TRBD1 covers 12 bases. J gave up 4 bases and V 4 bases, and 3 bases lay outside the gene matches. This CDR3 region has 15 residues. Germline V lookup: CDR1 SGHRS, CDR2 YFSETQ. The CDR3 nucleotides read TGCGCCAGCAGCCCGGGACAGGGGGCTTACAATGAGCAGTTCTTC. It translates to CASSPGQGAYNEQFF.

The chain combines TRBV10-3 with TRBJ1-5; D uncertain. CDR1 is ENHRY and CDR2 is SYGVKD in the germline V gene. The length of the CDR3 is 13 residues. Trimming removed 2 bases from V and 11 bases from J, with 13 bases in between. This chain's CDR3 is CAISEDTYRTQHF. The CDR3 nucleotides are TGTGCCATCAGTGAGGACACCTATAGAACCCAGCATTTT.

The V call is TRBV27, the J call TRBJ2-7; 10 bases match TRBD2. This CDR3 has 14 residues. The trim removed 6 bases at V and 2 bases at J, leaving 4 bases unmatched. Germline-derived CDR1 and CDR2 are MNHEY and SMNVEV (reference sequence). For the CDR3, the DNA is TGTGCCAGCAGGCGAGCGGGGGGGCCCTACGAGCAGTACTTC. Residues: CASRRAGGPYEQYF.

The rearrangement links TRBV2 to TRBJ2-7, with 11 bases fitting TRBD2. Trimming took 6 bases from V and 2 from J; bases not matched to a gene: 6. This CDR3 has 15 amino acids. Germline-derived CDR1 and CDR2 are SNHLY and FYNNEI. The CDR3 loop is CASRLGLAATYEQYF. CDR3 DNA: TGTGCCAGCAGACTGGGACTAGCGGCCACCTACGAGCAGTACTTC.

The chain couples TRBV24-1 to TRBJ2-3, with 10 bases identical to TRBD1. Germline V gene data show CDR1 as KGHDR and CDR2 as SFDVKD. CDR3 size: 18 residues. Losses at the gene ends were 4 bases for V and 4 bases for J; bases not matched to a gene: 13. DNA of the CDR3: TGTGCCACCAGTGACACCGGGAGGCTAGGGACAGGGGCAGATACGCAGTATTTT. Protein sequence: CATSDTGRLGTGADTQYF.

The gene calls are TRBV27 and TRBJ1-1, with 7 bases that match TRBD1. The CDR3 length is 14 residues. V lost 6 bases and J lost 7; bases outside the gene matches: 11. Germline-derived CDR1 and CDR2 are MNHEY and SMNVEV (reference sequence). The CDR3 region has the DNA TGTGCCAGCAGCCCGATACAGGGGAAATATGAAGCTTTCTTT. Translating gives CASSPIQGKYEAFF.

Here the CDR3 DNA reads TGTGCCAGCAGTCGGGTCGGCCAAGAGACCCAGTACTTC. Translated: CASSRVGQETQYF. This sequence joins TRBV28 and TRBJ2-5; D is undetermined. The V and J ends lost 5 bases and 1 base respectively, with 8 bases between them. The CDR3 consists of 13 residues. Germline loops: CDR1 MDHEN, CDR2 SYDVKM.

There are a few counts of this clone. The V gene is TRBV5-1, the J gene TRBJ1-4, with 8 nucleotides matching TRBD1. CDR1 is SGHRS, CDR2 YFSETQ, per germline. V was clipped by 1 base and J by 10 bases; unmatched bases: 9. CDR3 length: 15 amino acids. As DNA, the CDR3 is TGCGCCAGCAGCTTGTCCGACAGGGGTAGGAGAAAACTGTTTTTT. It yields the protein CASSLSDRGRRKLFF.

A note on this clone: Distinct nucleotide sequences in the sample also encode this CDR3. V gene TRBV19 combines with J gene TRBJ1-2, with TRBD1 identical over 7 bases. Germline values: CDR1 LNHDA, CDR2 SQIVND (reference sequence). After removal of 6 bases from V and 3 bases from J, the junction contained 4 bases not matched to a gene. The CDR3 runs to 13 residues. Here the CDR3 DNA reads TGTGCCAGTAGCATCGACAGGGACTATGGCTACACCTTC. Its protein product is CASSIDRDYGYTF. The full variable domain, with the rest looked up from reference TRBV19 and TRBJ1-2, is DGGITQSPKYLFRKEGQNVTLSCEQNLNHDAMYWYRQDPGQGLRLIYYSQIVNDFQKGDIAEGYSVSREKKESFPLTVTSAQKNPTAFYLCASSIDRDYGYTFGSGTRLTVV.

This chain uses TRBV2 with TRBJ1-5; no firm D call. The CDR3 runs 14 residues. Germline CDR1 reads SNHLY; CDR2 reads FYNNEI. With 1 base removed from V and 7 bases from J, the gap between germline ends came to 11 bases. The CDR3 nucleotides read TGTGCCAGCAGTGAAGTCACAGATCGACAGCCCCAGCATTTT. As protein: CASSEVTDRQPQHF.

V and J are TRBV4-2 and TRBJ1-2; a possible D gene is TRBD1 (6 bases). CDR1 LGHNA and CDR2 YNFKEQ come from the germline V gene. This CDR3 is 16 amino acids long. V was cut by 0 bases and J by 4 bases, with 15 bases left in between. The CDR3 spells CASSQDGGYLTYGYTF. Written as DNA, the CDR3 is TGTGCCAGCAGCCAAGATGGGGGCTACTTAACCTATGGCTACACCTTC.

The chain carries TRBV7-2 and TRBJ2-7, with D hard to call. CDR3 size: 13 residues. Trimming removed 2 bases at V and 3 bases at J, with 8 bases between. Germline CDR1 SGHTA, CDR2 FQGNSA. As DNA, the CDR3 is TGTGCCAGCAGCTTAAGCCCCAACTACGAGCAGTACTTC. Translated: CASSLSPNYEQYF.

The table lists this clone with many counts. V and J are TRBV27 and TRBJ1-4; 10 nucleotides match TRBD1. J was trimmed by 2 bases and V by 6 bases; bases with no gene match: 6. The germline V gene encodes CDR1 MNHEY and CDR2 SMNVEV (reference sequence). The CDR3 length is 16 residues. The CDR3 sequence: CASRMGQGRTNEKLFF. For the CDR3, the DNA is TGTGCCAGCAGAATGGGACAGGGGAGGACTAATGAAAAACTGTTTTTT.

The rearrangement joins TRBV6-5 to TRBJ1-4, with 7 bases aligning to TRBD1. The germline gives CDR1 MNHEY, CDR2 SVGAGI. The CDR3 runs to 15 residues. V gave up 5 bases and J gave up 8 bases; unmatched junction bases: 11. The chain's CDR3 is CASSTRQGPGEKLFF. The CDR3 DNA sequence: TGTGCCAGCAGTACTCGACAGGGTCCAGGCGAAAAACTGTTTTTT.

This clone was counted only a few times. This chain uses TRBV3-1 (or the pseudogene TRBV3-2) with TRBJ2-2, with D perhaps TRBD2 (6 bases). Trimming pared 8 bases from V and 3 bases from J, leaving 28 bases between. Per germline, CDR1 LGHDT and CDR2 YNNKEL (reference sequence). This CDR3 region has 19 residues. This CDR3 reads CASGIQDKRGWEDTGELFF. The CDR3 DNA reads as TGTGCCAGCGGCATACAAGACAAACGCGGGTGGGAGGACACCGGGGAGCTGTTTTTT.

The V call is TRBV10-2, the J call TRBJ2-7; the D gene is possibly TRBD1 (5 bases). CDR1 and CDR2 from the germline V gene are WSHSY and SAAADI. V shed 0 bases and J shed 4 bases, with 22 bases lying between them. This CDR3 comprises 18 residues. The CDR3 DNA follows: TGCGCCAGCAGTGAGTCGAAATTGGCAGGAAAAGGGGTATACGAGCAGTACTTC. It encodes CASSESKLAGKGVYEQYF.

For the CDR3, the DNA is TGTGCCACCAGTGATGGAGGGACGGGAAACACTGAAGCTTTCTTT. Translated, it gives CATSDGGTGNTEAFF. The chain uses TRBV24-1 and TRBJ1-1; D might be TRBD1 (5 bases). CDR3 size: 15 residues. Germline V gives CDR1 KGHDR, CDR2 SFDVKD. V lost 3 bases and J 2 bases, leaving 12 bases between the germline ends.

The rearrangement links TRBV7-9 to TRBJ1-4, with TRBD1 matching 7 bases. The CDR3 runs 17 residues. V was clipped by 4 bases and J by 7 bases; unmatched bases: 15. Germline CDR1 SEHNR, CDR2 FQNEAQ (reference sequence). CDR3 sequence reads: CASSSVDRLVFFEKLFF. As DNA, the CDR3 is TGTGCCAGCAGCTCAGTGGACAGGCTAGTATTCTTTGAAAAACTGTTTTTT.

The CDR3 loop is CASSLRVGAYEQYF. CDR3 DNA sequence: TGTGCCAGCAGCTTACGCGTCGGGGCCTACGAGCAGTACTTC. The chain combines TRBV11-2 with TRBJ2-7; possibly TRBD2 for D (5 bases). The ends were cut back, 2 bases at V and 2 bases at J, with 10 bases in the middle. The germline CDR1 and CDR2 sequences are SGHAT and FQNNGV. This CDR3 comprises 14 residues.

This chain joins TRBV6-5 and TRBJ2-7, with 8 bases identical to TRBD1. V shed 6 bases, J shed 3 bases, and the junction held 10 bases outside the gene matches. CDR1 MNHEY and CDR2 SVGAGI come from the germline V gene. The CDR3 length is 15 residues. CDR3 residues: CASSGQGKNYYEQYF. DNA for the CDR3: TGTGCCAGCAGCGGACAGGGCAAGAACTACTACGAGCAGTACTTC.

The chain joins TRBV18 to TRBJ2-1; D is unresolved. The CDR3 has 13 amino acids. The V and J ends lost 1 base and 7 bases respectively, with 8 bases between them. Germline loops: CDR1 KGHSH, CDR2 LQKENI. The CDR3 is CASSPLMSNEQFF. DNA of the CDR3: TGTGCCAGCTCACCACTTATGTCTAATGAGCAGTTCTTC.

The genes are TRBV5-1 and TRBJ1-2, with TRBD1 identical over 7 bases. Germline trimming cut 2 bases from V and 4 bases from J; bases unmatched to any gene: 5. The CDR3 loop spans 14 amino acids. Germline V gene data show CDR1 as SGHRS and CDR2 as YFSETQ. CDR3 sequence: CASSLRGQSYGYTF. The CDR3 DNA reads TGCGCCAGCAGCTTAAGGGGGCAGAGCTATGGCTACACCTTC.